This T cell receptor (beta chain) was observed in a study of graft-versus-host responses after intestinal transplantation. Study results and caveats: Peak levels of circulating GvH clones tracked with early post-transplant HvG declines.

With V trimmed by 3 bases and J by 8 bases, 3 bases remained unmatched. The length of the CDR3 is 12 residues. Looked up from germline, CDR1 is SGHAT and CDR2 is FQNNGV. Clones were read by immunoSEQ multiplex PCR, and TCRdb kept only the in-frame ones, dropping some. The sample carries some 11,000 clones, about 83% recorded once. For this clone: What it recognizes is unknown.

The material sequenced was PBMCs, taken approximately 120 days after transplant. The V call is TRBV11-2, the J call TRBJ1-1; 7 nucleotides match TRBD1. The TCR sequence derives from a human patient who received an intestinal transplant, so some T cells may come from the graft donor. CDR3 in amino acids: CASSFGTAEAFF. CDR3 in DNA: TGTGCCAGCAGCTTCGGGACAGCGGAAGCTTTCTTT.